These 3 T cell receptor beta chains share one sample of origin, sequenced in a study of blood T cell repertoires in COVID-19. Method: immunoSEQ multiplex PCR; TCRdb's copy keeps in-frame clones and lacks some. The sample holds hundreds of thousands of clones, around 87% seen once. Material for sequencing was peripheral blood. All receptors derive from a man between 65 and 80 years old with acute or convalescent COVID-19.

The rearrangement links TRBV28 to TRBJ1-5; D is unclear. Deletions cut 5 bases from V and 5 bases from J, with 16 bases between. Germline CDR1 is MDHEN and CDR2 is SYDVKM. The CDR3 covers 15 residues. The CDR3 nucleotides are TGTGCCAGCAGTCTCCCCACGGGGTTCCATCAGCCCCAGCATTTT. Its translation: CASSLPTGFHQPQHF. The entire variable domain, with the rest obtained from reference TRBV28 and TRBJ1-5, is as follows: DVKVTQSSRYLVKRTGEKVFLECVQDMDHENMFWYRQDPGLGLRLIYFSYDVKMKEKGDIPEGYSVSREKKERFSLILESASTNQTSMYLCASSLPTGFHQPQHFGDGTRLSIL.

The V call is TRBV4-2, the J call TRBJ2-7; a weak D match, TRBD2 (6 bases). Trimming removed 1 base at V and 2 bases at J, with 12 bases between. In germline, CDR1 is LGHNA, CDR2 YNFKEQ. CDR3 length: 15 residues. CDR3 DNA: TGTGCCAGCAGCCAAGGGATTAGCGGAACCTACGAGCAGTACTTC. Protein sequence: CASSQGISGTYEQYF.

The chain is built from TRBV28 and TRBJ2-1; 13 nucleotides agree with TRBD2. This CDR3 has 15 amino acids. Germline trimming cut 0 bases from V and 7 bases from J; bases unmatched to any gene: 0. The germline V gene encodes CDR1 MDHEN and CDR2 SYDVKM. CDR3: CASSLWTSGRNEQFF. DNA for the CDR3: TGTGCCAGCAGTTTATGGACTAGCGGGAGGAATGAGCAGTTCTTC.